One TCR beta chain is described in this entry. Its antigen is unknown. Primers included in the PCR were 60 Vbeta and 13 Jbeta primers. The table came from immunoSEQ multiplex PCR; TCRdb's copy has only in-frame clones and leaves some out. This table has 250,000 to 350,000 clones, 75% to 90% appearing once. The germline CDR1 and CDR2 sequences are MDHEN and SYDVKM. The V gene end was trimmed by 2 bases and the J gene end by 7 bases; junction bases not matched to a gene: 17. This CDR3 region has 18 residues. This specimen comes from a study of cytomegalovirus exposure and HLA in healthy donors. Overall study results and limits: Investigators reported 150 to 200 TCR beta chains as tied to cytomegalovirus.

This receptor was identified in a man aged 35 to 55 in good health and CMV-seropositive. The gene calls are TRBV28 and TRBJ2-1; TRBD2 matches 7 bases. Sequences were obtained from PBMCs. CDR3 nucleotide sequence: TGTGCCAGCAGTTTAACTGGTCCTGGGGCGGGAGTGGTAAATGAGCAGTTCTTC. Amino acids: CASSLTGPGAGVVNEQFF.